This T cell receptor (beta chain) stems from a study of OX40 agonist ivuxolimab in advanced cancers. Findings of the study overall: Average numbers of expanded clones were greater in CD8+ T cells than in CD4+. Partial responders receiving 0.1-3.0 mg/kg showed among the lowest clonal expansion.

Any history of autoimmune disease or systemic immunosuppression disqualified patients. Sampling times: baseline, cycle 4 day 1, cycle 7 day 1. The CDR3 consists of 16 residues. V shed 3 bases and J shed 4 bases, with 19 bases lying between them. From germline, CDR1 is SGHRS and CDR2 YFSETQ. Worth noting for this clone: Its target is not known.

Method: immunoSEQ multiplex PCR; TCRdb's copy keeps in-frame clones and lacks some. The profile covers 50,000 to 60,000 clones, with 70% to 80% appearing a single time and more than 0.9% taken by the ten largest. The chain couples TRBV5-1 to TRBJ1-2; D possibly corresponds to TRBD1 (6 bases). The sequenced sample was CD4+ or CD8+ T cells sorted from blood, obtained in a trial of the OX40 agonist ivuxolimab. The clonotype was recovered from an adult with an advanced solid tumor such as melanoma, head and neck, liver or kidney cancer. Here the CDR3 DNA reads TGCGCCAGCAGCTCCAGCACAGGGACCCAGATCTATGGCTACACCTTC. Amino acid sequence: CASSSSTGTQIYGYTF. Full variable domain (outside the CDR3, taken from reference TRBV5-1 and TRBJ1-2): KAGVTQTPRYLIKTRGQQVTLSCSPISGHRSVSWYQQTPGQGLQFLFEYFSETQRNKGNFPGRFSGRQFSNSRSEMNVSTLELGDSALYLCASSSSTGTQIYGYTFGSGTRLTVV.